This T cell receptor (beta chain) was sequenced during a study of T cells in Graves' hyperthyroidism and ophthalmopathy. Study as a whole: The blood sample was taken at first diagnosis, before treatment began. Broader study findings: Model predictions of ophthalmopathy came a median 6.5 months before onset.

Amplification of TCR beta CDR3 regions used RNA as the template. A first-round RT-PCR of the TCR CDR3 used the HTBI primer set. MiXCR, applied by TCRdb to the multiplex PCR reads, yields one record per CDR3 protein. Counted here are hundreds of thousands of distinct CDR3 sequences, roughly 20% occurring once; the ten biggest clones make up roughly a sixth. In this sample, this clonotype turned up many times. Its antigen is unknown. The CDR3 is 16 residues long. Germline lookup yields CDR1 LNHNV and CDR2 YYDKDF (reference sequence). The junction had 3 bases not matched to a gene; V was cut back by 0 bases and J by 1 base. Reasons for excluding patients were uncontrolled infection, other autoimmune disease, pregnancy or lactation. Any symptoms of ophthalmopathy came after the first hyperthyroidism diagnosis, from which the blood sample dates.

This clonotype originated in a woman between 45 and 60 years old with Graves' hyperthyroidism that later progressed to Graves' ophthalmopathy. The chain uses TRBV15 and TRBJ2-3; 8 bases align to TRBD1. The sample was blood. The CDR3, as DNA: TGTGCCACCAGCAGAGATTTGGGACAGGGCACAGATACGCAGTATTTT. Encoded protein: CATSRDLGQGTDTQYF.